Sequencing of this T cell receptor beta chain was carried out in a study of shared clonotypes between healthy human individuals. Study-wide results and caveats: For sorted subsets, rarefaction showed incomplete sequencing despite large depth.

The germline V gene encodes CDR1 SGHVS and CDR2 FQNEAQ. CDR3 length: 13 residues. V trimming: 4 bases; J trimming: 5 bases; junction bases outside the gene matches: 1. Only in-frame clones appear in the TCRdb table, and some are missing; sequencing was by immunoSEQ multiplex PCR. The sample carries 2,500,000 or so clones, roughly 90% recorded once. This clone was seen more than once but under ten times. The antigen is unknown. The specimen sequenced was naive CD4+ T cells from PBMCs. Documented subset: CD45RA+ positively selected. The source of this sequence is a young man in good health. Some clones in this sample may be carry-over from other donors' samples. The chain is built from TRBV7-8 and TRBJ1-5, with TRBD1 identical over 8 bases. CDR3 region: CASSSDRDQPQHF. The CDR3 DNA reads as TGTGCCAGCAGCTCGGACAGGGATCAGCCCCAGCATTTT.